The present entry profiles one T cell receptor beta chain with its context. Its specificity is not known. This sample is drawn from a study of CD8 T cells in ankylosing spondylitis. CDR3 length: 16 amino acids. V was pared by 4 bases and J by 0 bases, with 13 bases between. Germline CDR1 SEHNR, CDR2 FQNEAQ (reference sequence). Generation of TCR beta libraries employed quantitative 5'-RACE incorporating molecular barcodes. TCRdb analysed the 5' RACE reads with MiXCR anew, one entry per CDR3 protein. The table shows some 700,000 distinct CDR3 sequences, with 19% occurring only once. Study findings and constraints: Reported data indicate significant enrichment of disease-linked clones within matched ankylosing spondylitis synovial fluid. Disease-associated clonotypes exhibited CD8+ identity and were relatively infrequent in peripheral blood. A TCR beta motif of several highly homologous variants seemed to mark ankylosing spondylitis blood. Both synovial fluid and blood in reactive arthritis had previously been reported to carry some motif variants.

The origin of this receptor is a male donor with ankylosing spondylitis. The sequenced sample was blood, either unsorted or a sorted T cell fraction (not recorded which). V is TRBV7-9 and J is TRBJ2-1, with a possible D match to TRBD1 (6 bases). The CDR3 DNA reads as TGTGCCAGCAGCTCCAACAGGGCCAGCTCCTACAATGAGCAGTTCTTC. It yields the protein CASSSNRASSYNEQFF.